A single sample gave rise to the 5 T cell receptor beta chains below, sequenced in a study of T cell responses to AZD1222 COVID-19 vaccine. Assay: immunoSEQ multiplex PCR; the TCRdb copy retains only in-frame clones and omits some. The profile shows some 160,000 clones, around 90% of them singletons. Sequencing used peripheral blood, obtained on day 0 of AZD1222 vaccination. These receptors came from an adult in good health.

The sample holds one count of this clone. The rearrangement links TRBV19 to TRBJ2-6; weak D call: TRBD2 (6 bases). The CDR3 consists of 15 residues. The V and J ends lost 6 bases and 1 base respectively, with 10 bases between them. Germline V gives CDR1 LNHDA, CDR2 SQIVND (reference sequence). The CDR3 region has the DNA TGTGCCAGTAGGACTAGTGAGTCTGGGGCCAACGTCCTGACTTTC. Residues: CASRTSESGANVLTF.

The gene calls are TRBV27 and TRBJ1-1; D remains unclear. Trimming shortened V by 7 bases and J by 0 bases, and 9 bases separated the two germline ends. CDR1 is MNHEY and CDR2 is SMNVEV in the germline V gene (reference sequence). The CDR3 consists of 13 residues. The CDR3 nucleotides read TGTGCCAGCACCGACGGGATGAACACTGAAGCTTTCTTT. Translating it yields CASTDGMNTEAFF.

The chain employs TRBV19 and TRBJ1-1; possibly TRBD1 for D (5 bases). Germline V gene lookup returns CDR1 LNHDA and CDR2 SQIVND (reference sequence). CDR3 length equals 12 residues. CDR3 coding DNA: TGTTCCTCCCCGAGGGGGAACACTGAAGCTTTCTTT. It is translated as CSSPRGNTEAFF. Full variable domain (outside the CDR3, taken from reference TRBV19 and TRBJ1-1): DGGITQSPKYLFRKEGQNVTLSCEQNLNHDAMYWYRQDPGQGLRLIYYSQIVNDFQKGDIAEGYSVSREKKESFPLTVTSAQKNPTAFYLCSSPRGNTEAFFGQGTRLTVV.

The V gene is TRBV6-6, the J gene TRBJ1-1; tentatively, D is TRBD1 (5 bases). This CDR3 has 14 residues. CDR1 and CDR2 from the germline V gene are MNHNY and SVGAGI (reference sequence). Trimming took 8 bases from V and 1 from J, leaving 14 bases between them. CDR3 loop: CASGDYRANTEAFF. The DNA of the CDR3 is TGTGCCAGCGGGGACTACCGGGCGAACACTGAAGCTTTCTTT.

V is TRBV11-3 and J is TRBJ1-5; TRBD1 matches 7 bases. J gave up 5 bases and V 0 bases, and 10 bases lay outside the gene matches. The CDR3 covers 17 residues. From germline, CDR1 is SGHNT and CDR2 YENEEA. The CDR3 nucleotides read TGTGCCAGCAGCTTAGATATTGACAGGGACGTCGATCAGCCCCAGCATTTT. Amino acid sequence: CASSLDIDRDVDQPQHF.